The 29 T cell receptor beta chains below all came from one sample that was sequenced in a study of T cell repertoires in cytomegalovirus infection. TCRdb passed the reads through MiXCR, listing each CDR3 protein once. The sample lists about 140,000 distinct CDR3 sequences, 5.5% to 8% occurring once. The sequencing input was PBMCs. These receptor sequences come from a human donor in good health (CMV status not recorded). Some clones in this sample may be carry-over from other donors' samples.

This clonotype was picked up a small number of times. The chain recombines TRBV27 with TRBJ2-7; D is perhaps TRBD2 (6 bases). Germline lookup yields CDR1 MNHEY and CDR2 SMNVEV (reference sequence). Trimming removed 8 bases from V and 5 bases from J, with 10 bases in between. The CDR3 extends over 11 amino acids. The CDR3 DNA reads as TGTGCCAGCGGAGGGAGGAACGAGCAGTACTTC. This translates into CASGGRNEQYF.

This clonotype was counted ten times or more. The V and J genes are TRBV28 and TRBJ1-1, with D perhaps matching TRBD1 (6 bases). The V end was cut by 2 bases, the J end by 1 base, with 20 bases between. The V gene's germline CDR1 is MDHEN and CDR2 SYDVKM. The CDR3 runs to 18 residues. This chain's CDR3 is CASSLKLRQDSTNTEAFF. Written as DNA, the CDR3 is TGTGCCAGCAGTTTAAAACTGCGTCAGGACAGCACGAACACTGAAGCTTTCTTT.

This clonotype was counted at least ten times. The V call is TRBV24-1, the J call TRBJ1-1; 9 bases map to TRBD1. The CDR3 covers 15 residues. The junction had 6 bases not matched to a gene; V was cut back by 7 bases and J by 1 base. Germline V gene lookup returns CDR1 KGHDR and CDR2 SFDVKD. CDR3 sequence (DNA): TGTGCCACCAGCGCCCGGGACAGGGAGAACACTGAAGCTTTCTTT. Its protein product is CATSARDRENTEAFF.

This clonotype was counted at least ten times. V and J are TRBV11-2 and TRBJ2-1; perhaps D is TRBD1 or TRBD2 (6 bases each). The CDR3 sequence is 14 residues long. V lost 5 bases and J 8 bases, leaving 16 bases between the germline ends. CDR1 is SGHAT, CDR2 FQNNGV, per germline. CDR3 in amino acids: CASSPRGRGDEQFF. In DNA, the CDR3 is TGTGCCAGCAGCCCGCGGGGCAGGGGCGATGAGCAGTTCTTC.

There are many counts of this clonotype. This chain joins TRBV12-5 and TRBJ2-3, with 9 nucleotides matching TRBD2. Germline loops: CDR1 LGHNT, CDR2 FRNRAP. This CDR3 region has 15 residues. Trimming cost V 3 bases and J 1 base; bases outside gene matches: 2. The CDR3 DNA sequence: TGTGCTAGTGGTTTTAGCGGGGGTCGCACAGATACGCAGTATTTT. Translation gives CASGFSGGRTDTQYF.

The chain uses TRBV2 and TRBJ2-3; TRBD1 might be the D (6 bases). Trimming cost V 0 bases and J 2 bases, with 12 bases left between them. This CDR3 has 16 amino acids. The germline CDR1 and CDR2 sequences are SNHLY and FYNNEI. The CDR3 spells CASSEARGRLTDTQYF. CDR3 nucleotides: TGTGCCAGCAGTGAAGCCAGGGGCCGTCTCACAGATACGCAGTATTTT.

V usage is TRBV28 and J usage is TRBJ2-7, with D possibly matching TRBD1 (6 bases). Germline CDR1 MDHEN, CDR2 SYDVKM. The V end lost 4 bases, the J end lost 2 bases, and 15 bases lay between the germline ends. The CDR3 loop spans 15 amino acids. The CDR3 bases are TGTGCCAGCAGTTCCGCAGGGGCAGGAGCCTACGAGCAGTACTTC. It specifies CASSSAGAGAYEQYF. Filled out from reference TRBV28 and TRBJ2-7, the complete variable domain reads DVKVTQSSRYLVKRTGEKVFLECVQDMDHENMFWYRQDPGLGLRLIYFSYDVKMKEKGDIPEGYSVSREKKERFSLILESASTNQTSMYLCASSSAGAGAYEQYFGPGTRLTVT.

In its sample, this clonotype was seen many times. The chain combines TRBV28 with TRBJ2-2; D uncertain. V lost 7 bases and J lost 3, with 18 bases in between. The CDR3 is 16 amino acids. Germline-derived CDR1 and CDR2 are MDHEN and SYDVKM. The CDR3 protein is CASTHRRQQDTGELFF. Here the CDR3 DNA reads TGTGCCAGCACCCATAGGCGGCAGCAGGACACCGGGGAGCTGTTTTTT.

This clonotype appeared many times. The chain has TRBV5-1 and TRBJ1-5, with D possibly TRBD1 on 5 matching bases. There are 14 residues in the CDR3. Per the germline V gene, CDR1 is SGHRS and CDR2 is YFSETQ. V lost 4 bases and J lost 4, with 12 bases in between. The CDR3, as DNA: TGCGCCAGCAGCGAGTCAGGGTCAAATCAGCCCCAGCATTTT. Translation: CASSESGSNQPQHF.

The rearrangement links TRBV20-1 to TRBJ1-2, with 7 bases identical to TRBD1. CDR1 and CDR2 (germline): DFQATT, SNEGSKA (reference sequence). The CDR3 covers 14 residues. Germline trimming cut 2 bases from V and 2 bases from J; bases unmatched to any gene: 5. CDR3 sequence: CSARPSTGNYGYTF. Here the CDR3 DNA reads TGCAGTGCTAGACCCTCGACAGGGAACTATGGCTACACCTTC.

Ten or more counts support this clonotype. CDR3 in DNA: TGCAGTGTAGGGGAGCACACTGAAGCTTTCTTT. Residues: CSVGEHTEAFF. The V gene is TRBV20-1, the J gene TRBJ1-1, with TRBD1 as a possible D gene (5 bases). The germline V and J ends were trimmed by 7 bases and 3 bases, with 9 bases remaining between them. Germline values: CDR1 DFQATT, CDR2 SNEGSKA (reference sequence). The CDR3 has 11 amino acids.

This clonotype was observed a few times. The rearrangement joins TRBV20-1 to TRBJ2-1, with D perhaps matching TRBD2 (5 bases). V was clipped by 5 bases and J by 8 bases, with 19 bases between them. The CDR3 covers 14 residues. Germline loops: CDR1 DFQATT, CDR2 SNEGSKA (reference sequence). CDR3: CSAEPPRGGHEQFF. DNA of the CDR3: TGCAGTGCTGAACCCCCTCGGGGTGGACATGAGCAGTTCTTC.

Ten or more counts support this clonotype. The chain employs TRBV7-8 and TRBJ1-5; possible D gene TRBD1, 6 bases. Germline CDR1 is SGHVS and CDR2 is FQNEAQ. The CDR3 covers 15 residues. Trimming took off 5 bases at V and 3 bases at J, with 14 bases between the two ends. The DNA of the CDR3 is TGTGCCAGCAGCCCCAGAGGGGGACCCAATCAGCCCCAGCATTTT. Translated: CASSPRGGPNQPQHF. Combining the CDR3 with reference TRBV7-8 and TRBJ1-5 gives the whole variable domain GAGVSQSPRYKVAKRGQDVALRCDPISGHVSLFWYQQALGQGPEFLTYFQNEAQLDKSGLPSDRFFAERPEGSVSTLKIQRTQQEDSAVYLCASSPRGGPNQPQHFGDGTRLSIL.

The V gene is TRBV20-1, the J gene TRBJ2-1, with 8 bases matching TRBD2. CDR1 and CDR2 (germline): DFQATT, SNEGSKA (reference sequence). This CDR3 has 12 residues. V was clipped by 5 bases and J by 4 bases; unmatched bases: 1. The CDR3 DNA reads as TGCAGTGCTGTAGCGGGGTACAATGAGCAGTTCTTC. Translating it yields CSAVAGYNEQFF.

This clonotype was recorded at least ten times. CDR3 sequence: CAISGLAGDLTDTQYF. Written as DNA, the CDR3 is TGTGCCATCAGTGGACTAGCGGGGGACCTCACAGATACGCAGTATTTT. The gene calls are TRBV10-3 and TRBJ2-3; 12 nucleotides agree with TRBD2. The J segment lost 2 bases and the V segment lost 4 bases, leaving 4 bases of the junction unmatched. CDR3 length: 16 amino acids. CDR1 ENHRY and CDR2 SYGVKD come from the germline V gene.

This clonotype was counted at least ten times. The rearrangement joins TRBV7-2 to TRBJ2-7; TRBD2 matches 10 bases. The V and J ends lost 1 base and 8 bases, in that order; junction bases with no gene match: 8. The CDR3 has 15 residues. CDR1 SGHTA and CDR2 FQGNSA come from the germline V gene. The CDR3 nucleotides read TGTGCCAGCAGCTTAGATACTAGCGGGGAGTATAAGCAGTACTTC. It is translated as CASSLDTSGEYKQYF.

This clonotype appeared a few times. The J gene is TRBJ2-2, the V gene TRBV5-1; D is possibly TRBD1 (6 bases). This CDR3 spans 15 amino acids. The V end was cut by 4 bases, the J end by 3 bases, with 13 bases between. CDR1 is SGHRS, CDR2 YFSETQ, per germline. CDR3 in amino acids: CASSQTGGDTGELFF. DNA of the CDR3: TGCGCCAGCAGCCAGACAGGAGGCGACACCGGGGAGCTGTTTTTT.

The table lists this clonotype with many counts. The chain carries TRBV7-2 and TRBJ1-1, with 8 nucleotides matching TRBD1. The V segment lost 5 bases and the J segment 6 bases; nucleotides outside the gene matches: 17. Germline V gene lookup returns CDR1 SGHTA and CDR2 FQGNSA. The CDR3 loop spans 17 amino acids. The CDR3 DNA follows: TGTGCCAGCAGCGGACGGACAGGGCCACTGGGGTGGTCTGAAGCTTTCTTT. This sequence encodes CASSGRTGPLGWSEAFF.

The sample holds a few counts of this clonotype. This chain joins TRBV15 and TRBJ2-5; D assignment may be TRBD1 or TRBD2 (5 bases each). CDR3 length equals 16 residues. Germline V lookup: CDR1 LNHNV, CDR2 YYDKDF (reference sequence). Trimming cost V 5 bases and J 1 base, with 17 bases left between them. CDR3 sequence (DNA): TGTGCCACCAGCCCCAACTCCCCTGGGACCCAAGAGACCCAGTACTTC. Amino acids: CATSPNSPGTQETQYF.

This clonotype was found many times. The V and J genes are TRBV27 and TRBJ2-5; D unclear. V dropped 5 bases and J dropped 5 bases, with 15 bases sitting between them. The germline V gene encodes CDR1 MNHEY and CDR2 SMNVEV (reference sequence). The CDR3 length is 14 residues. CDR3 loop: CASSRLAKLETQYF. In DNA form, the CDR3 reads TGTGCCAGCAGTCGACTTGCCAAGCTTGAGACCCAGTACTTC.

This clonotype was seen ten or more times. This sequence joins TRBV19 and TRBJ2-7; D is possibly TRBD2 (6 bases). The CDR3 covers 15 residues. Trimming stripped 5 bases from V and 0 bases from J, with 14 bases between. The germline V gene encodes CDR1 LNHDA and CDR2 SQIVND (reference sequence). CDR3 sequence reads: CASSPQGLRSYEQYF. DNA of the CDR3: TGTGCCAGTAGTCCCCAGGGACTCCGCTCCTACGAGCAGTACTTC.

This clonotype has a count of ten or more. The V gene is TRBV7-2, the J gene TRBJ1-1; weak D call: TRBD1 (5 bases). From germline, CDR1 is SGHTA and CDR2 FQGNSA. V lost 5 bases and J 5 bases, leaving 18 bases between the germline ends. This CDR3 is 15 amino acids long. CDR3 sequence: CASSKTLAGVTEAFF. In DNA form, the CDR3 reads TGTGCCAGCAGCAAGACACTGGCGGGGGTAACTGAAGCTTTCTTT.

This clonotype was observed at least ten times. The V gene is TRBV11-2, the J gene TRBJ1-3; a possible D gene is TRBD1 (5 bases). Looked up from germline, CDR1 is SGHAT and CDR2 is FQNNGV. The V end was cut by 5 bases, the J end by 0 bases, with 11 bases between. The CDR3 has 15 residues. The CDR3 bases are TGTGCCAGCAGCCTACGACAGAGCTCTGGAAACACCATATATTTT. Amino acid sequence: CASSLRQSSGNTIYF.

This clonotype was counted at least ten times. The rearrangement uses TRBV20-1 and TRBJ2-3; D is uncertain. Trimming cost V 0 bases and J 6 bases, with 7 bases left between them. Looked up from germline, CDR1 is DFQATT and CDR2 is SNEGSKA (reference sequence). This CDR3 region has 12 residues. This CDR3 reads CSARDQSDTQYF. The CDR3 nucleotides read TGCAGTGCTAGAGATCAGTCGGATACGCAGTATTTT.

This clonotype came up a few times. The rearrangement joins TRBV7-2 to TRBJ2-4; TRBD2 aligns across 7 bases. CDR3 size: 14 residues. Germline loops: CDR1 SGHTA, CDR2 FQGNSA. Losses at the gene ends were 1 base for V and 4 bases for J; bases not matched to a gene: 1. CDR3 amino acids: CASSLGRGKNIQYF. The CDR3 nucleotides read TGTGCCAGCAGCTTAGGGCGGGGGAAAAACATTCAGTACTTC.

This clonotype has just a few counts. The chain joins TRBV20-1 to TRBJ1-2; unclear D gene. Trimming stripped 3 bases from V and 2 bases from J, with 7 bases between. Per germline, CDR1 DFQATT and CDR2 SNEGSKA (reference sequence). The CDR3 is made up of 12 amino acids. The CDR3 region is CSARNLNYGYTF. DNA for the CDR3: TGCAGTGCTAGGAACCTCAACTATGGCTACACCTTC.

The table lists this clonotype with many counts. The chain recombines TRBV7-8 with TRBJ2-1; D call uncertain. V gave up 2 bases and J gave up 3 bases, with 8 bases separating them. Germline V gives CDR1 SGHVS, CDR2 FQNEAQ. This CDR3 is built from 14 residues. The CDR3 DNA sequence: TGTGCCAGCAGCTTACAATCCGTCTACAATGAGCAGTTCTTC. Translated, it gives CASSLQSVYNEQFF.

In its sample, this clonotype was seen many times. This chain connects TRBV11-1 to TRBJ1-1; TRBD1 is a possible D gene (6 bases). V lost 5 bases and J lost 2, with 18 bases in between. The germline gives CDR1 SGHAT, CDR2 FQDESV (reference sequence). This CDR3 contains 16 residues. CDR3 region: CASSRRGANKNTEAFF. The CDR3 region has the DNA TGTGCCAGCAGCCGTCGGGGGGCGAATAAAAACACTGAAGCTTTCTTT.

The rearrangement uses TRBV29-1 and TRBJ1-2; D is possibly TRBD1 (5 bases). The CDR3 spans 14 residues. V lost 5 bases, J lost 3 bases, and 16 bases lay in between. Germline loops: CDR1 SQVTM, CDR2 ANQGSEA. The CDR3 DNA reads TGCAGCGTTCACGACGGACCCAGGGACTATGGCTACACCTTC. Protein sequence: CSVHDGPRDYGYTF.